Detailed here is one T cell receptor (beta chain). Its cognate antigen has yet to be identified. The record has no base qualities; no much larger clone is one base away. The cohort was made up of roughly 670 healthy bone marrow donors. At the time of sampling, every cohort member was nominally healthy, though immune exposures that went unrecorded were likely present. The donor tested CMV seronegative and was one of the 352 seronegative cohort members. A peripheral blood sample was collected from each donor, and TCR beta sequencing was performed on peripheral blood mononuclear cells. The Qiagen DNeasy Blood Extraction Kit was used to extract genomic DNA from the blood cell samples. The record originates from a study of cytomegalovirus exposure and HLA in healthy donors (dated by TCRdb to the late 2010s). For context, the study as a whole: In an earlier analysis of 587 of the donors, about 260 Gb of sequence data and approximately 100 million unique TCR beta sequences from about 179 million T cells were reported. To study patterns of TCR occurrence, a later analysis re-analyzed previously published TCR beta repertoires from 500 to 850 donors and added high-resolution HLA genotyping. The study aimed to test whether signatures of past pathogen exposure could be identified by cataloging public T cell receptors. Among some 400 genotyped donors of the cohort, an average of approximately 200,000 unique TCR beta nucleotide sequences was sequenced per donor, of which about 20% were non-productive. Typing coverage varied by locus: roughly 629-630 donors for A, B, C, DRB1 and DQB1; more than 500 for DQA1; 600 to 610 for DPA1; approximately 470 for DPB1. Four to six DR-DQ haplotypes were handled as single units for association and clustering, since linkage in the cohort was strong. Alongside the repertoire data, information on donor age, sex, ethnicity and CMV serostatus was compiled. Rather than using new phenotypic data, the later analysis identified candidate immune exposures from TCR beta sequences and from how often those sequences occurred across donors. Every repertoire in the discovery cohort had been generated on one and the same sequencing platform. An early release covering about 600 HLA-typed donors comprised approximately 300 gigabases of sequencing data and some 79 million unique TCR sequences. An earlier analysis of roughly 580 of the donors used high-throughput TCR beta sequencing to judge whether each TCR beta V gene segment behaved as functional or pseudogenic. HLA typing included class I and class II loci at four-digit resolution. High-throughput TCR immunosequencing, statistical association of individual TCRs with disease status, and machine learning were combined to predict cytomegalovirus infection status. The study profiled the T cell repertoires of some 610 subjects by immunosequencing and related them to cytomegalovirus serostatus. Of the 350 to 400 genotyped donors, around 81% fell in the genetic ancestry cluster associated with self-reported Caucasian donors. In a later genetic analysis, genome-wide SNP genotypes for about three fifths of the roughly 670 donors were used, and that subset was treated as a discovery cohort. Along with the roughly 670-subject first cohort, a separate validation cohort of some 130 different subjects was used. Broader findings and caveats from the paper: The earlier analysis of about 600 of the donors excluded about 16 rarely observed V segments, including chromosome 9 orphons, because counts were too low. Linkage disequilibrium might explain the correlated functional status among segregating V segments, but an unknown experimental factor could not be excluded. In vitro tests confirmed that three of the cytomegalovirus-associated TCR beta chains recognize cytomegalovirus antigens. Most CMV-associated TCR beta chains appeared to be HLA-restricted in a later analysis, and the HLA associations seemed to be driven largely by CMV exposure. Compared with the approximately 600-donor mean, donors in an Asian-associated ancestry cluster had fewer N-insertions in productive TCRs, according to a later genetic analysis. HLA typing was unavailable for some donors at each locus, so association tests used only the typed subset. A further reported finding was that TCR beta sequences accurately predicted the HLA-A and HLA-B alleles for most subjects in the first cohort. At a false discovery rate of 0.05, a later analysis linked around 17,000 TCR beta sequences to specific HLA alleles. In a later analysis, HLA-associated TCR beta chains showed more clonal expansion and lower generation probabilities than non-associated chains that were equally common. Cytomegalovirus status was reported to be diagnosed by the classifier with high specificity and sensitivity in both the original and validation cohorts. In an earlier analysis of approximately 590 of the donors, most TCR beta V segments appeared in productive rearrangements about 87% or about 30% of the time, broadly matching IMGT annotations. CMV serostatus was the only immune exposure information available for the cohort. In this cohort, only TCR beta chains were sequenced, and detectable features were limited by the absence of alpha or paired-chain data. A total of fewer than 200 TCR beta chains were listed by the study as associated with cytomegalovirus. A group of highly shared sequence variants was considered likely to be a technical artifact of the sequencing pipeline. Most TCR sequences were seen in very few donors, while some public TCRs were found in many individuals. When HLA alleles, especially DR and DQ, strongly co-occurred, attributing TCR associations to individual alleles was difficult. In a later analysis, the rate of TCR association differed among HLA loci, with DRB1 alleles having the most associated TCRs and HLA-C alleles having the fewest. In a later genetic analysis, a missense DCLRE1C variant was associated with V-gene and J-gene trimming of TCR beta chains, and the association was replicated in an independent cohort. According to a later analysis, parvovirus B19, influenza, CMV and Epstein-Barr virus appeared linked to several top co-occurrence clusters. According to the authors, the approach could potentially be generalized to other disease states and immunological phenotypes. The presence/absence analyses assumed that sequencing depth was roughly uniform across donors, and that assumption may not be true.

Receptor amplification or capture employed the immunoSEQ multiplex PCR assay. For the multiplex PCR, a mixture combining 60 forward primers for TCR Vbeta segments and 13 reverse primers for TCR Jbeta segments was used. A multiplex PCR assay on genomic DNA amplified the CDR3 region of rearranged TCR beta genes. The amplified TCR beta libraries were sequenced on the Illumina HiSeq System as 87-base-pair reads. In the source study's methods: A later analysis counted approximately 84 million unique TCR beta chains across the 600 to 850 repertoires, and roughly 9.9 million of these chains were shared by at least two donors. A nearest-neighbor algorithm error-corrected the raw reads and collapsed the reads into unique sequences, merging closely related sequences to remove PCR and sequencing errors. V, D and J gene segments were assigned by aligning CDR3 sequences to IMGT reference sequences. Each retained sequence needed at least a six-nucleotide match to both a V gene segment and a J gene segment. Rearrangements were classified as productive when the CDR3 lacked stop codons and remained in frame with V and J, and all other rearrangements were classified as non-productive. Following IMGT convention, CDR3 was defined as the stretch from the second conserved V-encoded cysteine to the conserved J-encoded phenylalanine. The earlier analysis of fewer than 700 of the donors excluded sequences that lacked an unambiguous match to a single V gene segment. In an earlier analysis of some 590 of the donors, a V segment was called functional when productive rearrangements were above 56.7%, and segregating when the standard deviation between donors exceeded 5%. A statistical classification framework was built to diagnose cytomegalovirus status from the catalog of TCR beta chain sequences. In a later analysis, V and J genes were assigned by comparing TCR nucleotide sequences against IMGT/GENE-DB human TR gene sequences. In a later analysis, CDR3 sequences and most-parsimonious VDJ recombination scenarios were assigned using the TCRdist pipeline. In a later analysis, each TCR beta chain was defined by its CDR3 amino acid sequence together with its V-gene family, and reads without a unique V-gene family were excluded. To address suspected cross-contamination and a sequencing artifact, a later analysis removed 592 highly shared, low-generation-probability nucleotide sequences. In a later analysis, a clonal expansion index was calculated for each public chain from normalized within-repertoire ranks of inferred template counts. In a later analysis, generation probabilities were computed with a VDJ recombination model fitted to out-of-frame rearrangements, and the resulting probabilities were checked against IGoR. In a later analysis, hypergeometric tests were used to score TCR-TCR, TCR-HLA and TCR-CMV co-occurrence, with a repertoire-size bias correction applied to TCR pairs. In a later analysis, false discovery rates were estimated by permuting HLA or CMV assignments 20 times. In a later analysis, co-occurring TCRs were grouped using DBSCAN, and TCRdist sequence similarity was added for clustering within HLA-allele-positive subsets. Repertoires with fewer than 30,000 or more than 120,000 public chains were left out of co-occurrence clustering, as were roughly five repertoires with anomalous nucleotide sharing. In TCRdb, the immuneACCESS table is reduced to in-frame sequences with V and J assigned. These tables do not hold every clone; where another copy was compared, an unresolved V gene accounts for under half, and the others remain unexplained. V and J calls and clone size are as listed in that table; D and trimming were resolved from the DNA. This sample comprises more than 100,000 clones, about two thirds of them detected only once. The ten largest account for 2.4% of the sample.

This receptor was obtained from a woman aged 40 to 50 in good health and CMV-seronegative. The material sequenced was PBMCs.

The CDR3 reads as follows: CASSPGDRVNYGYTF. The DNA sequence is given as TGTGCCAGCAGCCCGGGGGACAGGGTAAACTATGGCTACACCTTC. This chain is built from TRBV14 and TRBJ1-2, with 9 junctional bases fitting TRBD1. The germline V and J ends show losses of 4 bases and 2 bases respectively, and no gene match explains 5 bases of the junction. CDR1 and CDR2 were assigned from the germline V gene as SGHDN and FVKESK. The CDR3 contains 15 residues, cysteine and phenylalanine counted. Only the CDR3 DNA stays, 45 bases, in frame from base 1.